The rows below give T cell receptor beta chains drawn from one sample of a study of blood T cell repertoires in COVID-19. The method was immunoSEQ multiplex PCR; TCRdb's version includes in-frame clones alone and lacks a portion of them. The sample includes some 210,000 clones, about four fifths of them seen just once. Sequenced sample: PBMCs or T cells enriched from blood (not recorded which). The receptors derive from a woman in her forties or fifties with acute COVID-19. The CDR3 runs from the conserved cysteine through the conserved F or W. The D gene is left open where the match is weak. A clone size is listed for some rows: how often the clone was seen (once, few, many), or a class if it is expanded.

V	J	D	length	size	DNA	CDR3
TRBV5-1	TRBJ1-2	TRBD1	15	.	TGCGCCAGCAGCCAAGGGACAGGGGGCGGCTATGGCTACACCTTC	CASSQGTGGGYGYTF
TRBV28	TRBJ2-7	TRBD1	15	.	TGTGCCAGCAGTTCCTCTCAAGGACAGGCCTACGAGCAGTACTTC	CASSSSQGQAYEQYF
TRBV6-6	TRBJ1-6	.	15	.	TGTGCCAGCACGACATCTGGAGAGGGTAATTCACCCCTCCACTTT	CASTTSGEGNSPLHF
TRBV7-8	TRBJ2-2	TRBD2	16	.	TGTGCCAGCAGCTTAGATACTAGCGGGGGTACCGGGGAGCTGTTTTTT	CASSLDTSGGTGELFF
TRBV15	TRBJ2-2	TRBD2	18	once	TGTGCCACCAGCAGCGACAGACTAGCGGGGGTAAACACCGGGGAGCTGTTTTTT	CATSSDRLAGVNTGELFF
TRBV7-2	TRBJ2-1	TRBD2	15	.	TGTGCCAGCAGCTTAGCGTCAGGACTAGAATATGAGCAGTTCTTC	CASSLASGLEYEQFF
TRBV5-1	TRBJ2-2	.	17	.	TGCGCCAGCAGCTTAATCTCCACAGGAGTGAACACCGGGGAGCTGTTTTTT	CASSLISTGVNTGELFF
TRBV5-1	TRBJ1-4	.	16	.	TGCGCCAGCAGCTTGGATCAGGCCCGGTCTAATGAAAAACTGTTTTTT	CASSLDQARSNEKLFF
TRBV10-3	TRBJ2-1	TRBD2	15	.	TGTGCCATCAGTGACTCGGGGGGCTCCTACAATGAGCAGTTCTTC	CAISDSGGSYNEQFF
TRBV6-5	TRBJ2-7	TRBD1	14	.	TGTGCCAGCGGTAGGACAGGGGGCTTGTACGAGCAGTACTTC	CASGRTGGLYEQYF
TRBV18	TRBJ1-1	TRBD1	16	.	TGTGCCAGCTCACCGATCCGGACAGGGATGAACACTGAAGCTTTCTTT	CASSPIRTGMNTEAFF
TRBV7-2	TRBJ2-3	TRBD2	15	.	TGTGCCAGCAGCTCGACTAGCGGGACATCAGATACGCAGTATTTT	CASSSTSGTSDTQYF
TRBV19	TRBJ2-7	TRBD2	15	.	TGTGCCAGTAGTATGACCGGGGGGGGCCCCTACGAGCAGTACTTC	CASSMTGGGPYEQYF
TRBV4-3	TRBJ2-3	.	16	.	TGCGCCAGCAGCCGTGGGACTTCCTCCCCCACAGATACGCAGTATTTT	CASSRGTSSPTDTQYF
TRBV7-2	TRBJ1-2	.	12	once	TGTGCCAGCAGCTTAACGAGTTTTGGCTACACCTTC	CASSLTSFGYTF
TRBV7-2	TRBJ1-1	TRBD1	13	once	TGTGCCAGCAGCTTAGAGGGACAGGGTCGCGCTTTCTTT	CASSLEGQGRAFF
TRBV7-2	TRBJ2-1	.	18	.	TGTGCCAGCGCCTTACCTTGGGGTCAGGGGCGCGTAGCGGGTGAGCAGTTCTTC	CASALPWGQGRVAGEQFF
TRBV5-1	TRBJ2-7	TRBD2	16	.	TGCGCCAGCAGCTCGGCAACTAGCGGGAAGTCGATCGAGCAGTACTTC	CASSSATSGKSIEQYF
TRBV18	TRBJ1-1	TRBD1	14	.	TGTGCCAGCTCACTTCAGGGGGCTAACACTGAAGCTTTCTTT	CASSLQGANTEAFF
TRBV7-3	TRBJ2-1	.	14	.	TGTGCCAGCAGCCCAGGGCGACAGAAGGCCGAGCAGTTCTTC	CASSPGRQKAEQFF
TRBV5-1	TRBJ2-5	.	14	.	TGCGCCAGCAGCCCGTTGGTCCAGGGAGAGACCCAGTACTTC	CASSPLVQGETQYF
TRBV6-5	TRBJ2-2	.	15	.	TGTGCCAGCAGTTGGGGCGGAGTAAACACCGGGGAGCTGTTTTTT	CASSWGGVNTGELFF
TRBV20-1	TRBJ2-2	TRBD1	16	.	TGCAGTGCTAGTGAGGGGGCTTCCCCGAACACCGGGGAGCTGTTTTTT	CSASEGASPNTGELFF
TRBV18	TRBJ1-3	.	15	many	TGTGCCAGCTCACCAAGAGAGGCCTCTGGAAACACCATATATTTT	CASSPREASGNTIYF
TRBV2	TRBJ1-6	TRBD1	14	.	TGTGCCAGCAGGGAACAGGGGGCGAATTCACCCCTCCACTTT	CASREQGANSPLHF
TRBV9	TRBJ2-5	.	15	.	TGTGCCAGCAGCGTAGGCACCACAGGTGTGGAGACCCAGTACTTC	CASSVGTTGVETQYF
TRBV19	TRBJ2-3	TRBD2	16	.	TGTGCCAGTAGTGGAGGACTAGCGGGAGCAACGGATACGCAGTATTTT	CASSGGLAGATDTQYF
TRBV24-1	TRBJ2-5	.	15	.	TGTGCCACCAGTGATCCCTCGACAGGAGAGGAGACCCAGTACTTC	CATSDPSTGEETQYF
TRBV19	TRBJ2-7	TRBD1	14	.	TGTGCCACCAATAACAGGGGCCGAACGGGGGAGCAGTACTTC	CATNNRGRTGEQYF
TRBV6-5	TRBJ2-3	.	15	.	TGTGCCAGCAGTTATTATTCCCCGGGGACAGATACGCAGTATTTT	CASSYYSPGTDTQYF
TRBV5-1	TRBJ1-2	TRBD1	13	.	TGCGCCAGCAGCTTCCAGGGGGAAAGTGGCTACACCTTC	CASSFQGESGYTF
TRBV27	TRBJ1-1	TRBD1	14	.	TGTGCCAGCAGGAAATCCGGGACAGGGCGGGAAGCTTTCTTT	CASRKSGTGREAFF
TRBV5-8	TRBJ1-4	.	14	.	TGTGCCAGCAGCTCCCGACAGGTGGCTGAAAAACTGTTTTTT	CASSSRQVAEKLFF
TRBV28	TRBJ1-1	.	11	once	TGTGCCAGCAGTTCAATCACAGGAGCTTTCTTT	CASSSITGAFF
TRBV3-1/TRBV3-2	TRBJ2-2	.	14	.	TGTGCCAGCAGCCAAGGCGGGTTCACCGGGGAGCTGTTTTTT	CASSQGGFTGELFF
TRBV7-9	TRBJ2-7	TRBD1	14	once	TGTGCCAGCAGTTACGGACAGGGCGCGGACGAGCAGTACTTC	CASSYGQGADEQYF
TRBV19	TRBJ1-5	.	14	.	TGTGCCAGTGCCCCGGGAAGGGGAGGCCAGCCCCAGCATTTT	CASAPGRGGQPQHF
TRBV7-9	TRBJ1-1	TRBD1	14	.	TGTGCCAGCAGCCCGGACAGGGACGGGACTGAAGCTTTCTTT	CASSPDRDGTEAFF
TRBV7-3	TRBJ2-7	TRBD2	14	.	TGTGCCAGCAGGAGGACTAGCGACTCCTACGAGCAGTACTTC	CASRRTSDSYEQYF
TRBV18	TRBJ1-2	.	16	.	TGTGCCAGCTCACCATCCGGAGGACGCCCGTCCTATGGCTACACCTTC	CASSPSGGRPSYGYTF
TRBV5-8	TRBJ2-1	.	16	.	TGTGCCAGCAGCCGTCGGACAGTAAGCTCCTACAATGAGCAGTTCTTC	CASSRRTVSSYNEQFF
TRBV7-9	TRBJ1-1	.	13	.	TGTGCCAGCAGCTTAAGCGTCTACACTGAAGCTTTCTTT	CASSLSVYTEAFF
TRBV18	TRBJ2-7	.	13	.	TGTGCCAGCTCATACGGCAGGGTCTACGAGCAGTACTTC	CASSYGRVYEQYF
TRBV6-5	TRBJ2-5	TRBD2	15	.	TGTGCCAGCAGTTACCGCCGGGGGGGGCAAGAGACCCAGTACTTC	CASSYRRGGQETQYF
TRBV4-1	TRBJ2-7	TRBD1	16	.	TGCGCCAGCAGCCAAGATAGTAACAGGGGCTCCTACGAGCAGTACTTC	CASSQDSNRGSYEQYF
TRBV6-6	TRBJ1-6	.	14	.	TGTGCCAGCAGTTACGGGGCCCCCGGAAAGCCCCTCCACTTT	CASSYGAPGKPLHF
TRBV27	TRBJ2-3	TRBD2	18	once	TGTGCCAGCAGTTTTAGACTAGCGGGAGTTGGAAGCACAGATACGCAGTATTTT	CASSFRLAGVGSTDTQYF
TRBV5-1	TRBJ2-5	TRBD2	16	.	TGCGCCAGCAGCTTTTCAGCGGGGGTTCCCCAAGAGACCCAGTACTTC	CASSFSAGVPQETQYF
TRBV5-1	TRBJ2-5	TRBD2	16	.	TGCGCCAGCAGCGGGGCTAGCGGGGTGACCCAAGAGACCCAGTACTTC	CASSGASGVTQETQYF
TRBV19	TRBJ1-5	.	16	.	TGTGCCAGTAGTTCCGTGGCTTCAGGGAATAATCAGCCCCAGCATTTT	CASSSVASGNNQPQHF
TRBV30	TRBJ2-3	TRBD1	13	once	TGTGCCTGGAGTCCCGGGACAGGGGGTACGCAGTATTTT	CAWSPGTGGTQYF
TRBV28	TRBJ1-6	TRBD1	14	.	TGTGCCAGCAGCTTAGACAGGGTGCGATCACCCCTCCACTTT	CASSLDRVRSPLHF
TRBV27	TRBJ1-6	.	16	.	TGTGCCAGCAGTTTTCTGCAGGGAGGGTATAATTCACCCCTCCACTTT	CASSFLQGGYNSPLHF
TRBV27	TRBJ2-7	TRBD1	18	.	TGTGCCAGCAGTTTATCGGCCTGGGCACAGGGGGCCTCCTACGAGCAGTACTTC	CASSLSAWAQGASYEQYF
TRBV27	TRBJ2-7	.	13	once	TGTGCCAGCAGTTTACAGGGGGGCTACGAGCAGTACTTC	CASSLQGGYEQYF
TRBV18	TRBJ1-5	TRBD1	15	.	TGTGCCAGCTCTCCGGACAGGGTAAGCAATCAGCCCCAGCATTTT	CASSPDRVSNQPQHF
TRBV11-3	TRBJ2-3	.	16	once	TGTGCCAGCAGCTTAGGCTCGCAGGGTATCGGGGATACGCAGTATTTT	CASSLGSQGIGDTQYF